This T cell receptor (beta chain) was identified in a study of T cell repertoires in cytomegalovirus infection. Regarding the study as a whole: Frequencies of public TCR beta families were cumulated, and this identified carriers of CMV plus the relevant HLA. The response measured ex vivo was dominated by TCR beta clonotypes (HLA-C-restricted and CMV-specific).

A single record per CDR3 protein comes from TCRdb applying MiXCR to the reads. The sample lists under 200,000 distinct CDR3 sequences, less than 25% seen once, with roughly 25% in the top ten. As for this clonotype: Antigen: not known.

Trimming cost V 4 bases and J 5 bases; bases outside gene matches: 6. CDR1 and CDR2 (germline): SGHTA, FQGNSA. The CDR3 consists of 14 residues. This material consisted of CD8+ T cells from cultured PBMCs, taken from culture after CMV antigen stimulation. This receptor was taken from a human donor in good health (CMV status not recorded). Some clones in this sample may be carry-over from other donors' samples. V usage is TRBV7-2 and J usage is TRBJ2-5, with TRBD1 matching over 8 bases. Here the CDR3 reads CASSYRGFGETQYF. In nucleotides, the CDR3 is TGTGCCAGCAGCTACAGGGGGTTTGGTGAGACCCAGTACTTC.